The 23 T cell receptor beta chains presented below share a single source sample, sequenced in a study of T cell responses to AZD1222 COVID-19 vaccine. Data came from immunoSEQ multiplex PCR; TCRdb stores just in-frame clones and leaves some out. The sample shows about 59,000 clones, over 80% of them seen only once. This specimen consisted of peripheral blood, obtained on day 0 of AZD1222 vaccination. These receptors came from an adult in good health.

The chain employs TRBV5-1 and TRBJ1-2; perhaps TRBD1 as D (6 bases). This CDR3 region has 15 residues. V was pared by 0 bases and J by 3 bases, with 12 bases between. Germline values: CDR1 SGHRS, CDR2 YFSETQ. CDR3 amino acids: CASSLEGGADYGYTF. The CDR3, as DNA: TGCGCCAGCAGCTTGGAGGGGGGCGCAGACTATGGCTACACCTTC.

The chain links TRBV30 to TRBJ1-3; D gene ambiguous. Germline lookup yields CDR1 GTSNPN and CDR2 SVGIG (reference sequence). V was shortened by 3 bases and J by 0 bases, with 3 bases between the two germline ends. The CDR3 loop spans 12 amino acids. DNA of the CDR3: TGTGCCTGGAGAGGCTCTGGAAACACCATATATTTT. Its protein product is CAWRGSGNTIYF.

This rearrangement joins TRBV11-3 to TRBJ2-7; unclear D gene. Germline CDR1 SGHNT, CDR2 YENEEA. This CDR3 is 11 amino acids long. Trimming cost V 5 bases and J 1 base, with 3 bases left between them. For the CDR3, the DNA is TGTGCCAGCAGCGCGTCCTACGAGCAGTACTTC. It codes for CASSASYEQYF.

The chain uses TRBV11-2 and TRBJ2-1, with 11 bases fitting TRBD2. Trimming removed 5 bases from V and 9 bases from J; junction bases left unmatched: 9. The CDR3 is 15 residues long. Germline V gene sequence: CDR1 SGHAT, CDR2 FQNNGV. DNA of the CDR3: TGTGCCAGCAGCCTAGTAGCGGGGGGGCAAATTGAGCAGTTCTTC. It translates to CASSLVAGGQIEQFF. Filled out from reference TRBV11-2 and TRBJ2-1, the complete variable domain reads EAGVAQSPRYKIIEKRQSVAFWCNPISGHATLYWYQQILGQGPKLLIQFQNNGVVDDSQLPKDRFSAERLKGVDSTLKIQPAKLEDSAVYLCASSLVAGGQIEQFFGPGTRLTVL.

The chain employs TRBV3-1 (or the pseudogene TRBV3-2) and TRBJ1-1, with a weak D call TRBD1 (6 bases). The CDR3 is 13 residues long. Germline V lookup: CDR1 LGHDT, CDR2 YNNKEL (reference sequence). The germline V and J ends were trimmed by 7 bases and 4 bases, with 13 bases remaining between them. The CDR3 is CASTGGASTEAFF. The CDR3 nucleotides are TGTGCCAGCACCGGGGGCGCTTCCACTGAAGCTTTCTTT.

V and J are TRBV7-9 and TRBJ2-2; D remains ambiguous. The germline V gene has CDR1 SEHNR and CDR2 FQNEAQ (reference sequence). The CDR3 has 13 amino acids. V lost 1 base and J 1 base, leaving 1 base between the germline ends. The CDR3 loop is CASSLGNTGELFF. The DNA for the CDR3 is TGTGCCAGCAGCTTAGGGAACACCGGGGAGCTGTTTTTT.

The rearrangement links TRBV7-2 to TRBJ2-7, with 9 bases aligning to TRBD2. The CDR3 is 15 residues long. Per the germline V gene, CDR1 is SGHTA and CDR2 is FQGNSA. V lost 6 bases, J lost 7 bases, and 13 bases stayed unmatched. The CDR3 DNA sequence: TGTGCCAGCAGTCTAGCGGGGTCCACCCTGGGGGAGCAGTACTTC. It translates to CASSLAGSTLGEQYF.

The V call is TRBV6-2 or TRBV6-3, the J call TRBJ2-1; D is perhaps TRBD2 (5 bases). This CDR3 region has 16 residues. Trimming cost V 5 bases and J 6 bases, with 20 bases left between them. CDR1 and CDR2 (germline): MNHEY, SVGEGT. CDR3 sequence (DNA): TGTGCCAGCAGTACCACTACAGCGACGGGGATCAATGAGCAGTTCTTC. Translation gives CASSTTTATGINEQFF.

This clone showed up just a few times. The chain couples TRBV10-3 to TRBJ1-5; D gene uncertain. V was clipped by 3 bases and J by 5 bases, with 8 bases between them. Germline-derived CDR1 and CDR2 are ENHRY and SYGVKD. CDR3 length: 13 amino acids. As DNA, the CDR3 is TGTGCCATCAGTGAAACAGCCGATCAGCCCCAGCATTTT. This encodes CAISETADQPQHF.

The J gene is TRBJ1-5, the V gene TRBV30; tentatively, D is TRBD1 (5 bases). The germline V gene has CDR1 GTSNPN and CDR2 SVGIG (reference sequence). Deletions cut 1 base from V and 0 bases from J, with 13 bases between. This CDR3 is 16 amino acids long. Here the CDR3 DNA reads TGTGCCTGGAGTGGGGGCCCCAGGGTTAGCAATCAGCCCCAGCATTTT. Protein product: CAWSGGPRVSNQPQHF.

J is TRBJ1-2 and V is TRBV19, with 8 bases fitting TRBD1. The CDR3 is 18 residues long. V lost 3 bases and J lost 4; bases outside the gene matches: 16. Germline-derived CDR1 and CDR2 are LNHDA and SQIVND (reference sequence). In DNA, the CDR3 is TGTGCCAGTAGTATTGGTGGGGACAGGTCGTCCATCAGCTATGGCTACACCTTC. It codes for CASSIGGDRSSISYGYTF.

The chain uses TRBV29-1 and TRBJ2-2; weak D call: TRBD2 (7 bases). CDR1 and CDR2 (germline): SQVTM, ANQGSEA. V dropped 5 bases and J dropped 7 bases, with 23 bases sitting between them. The length of the CDR3 is 16 residues. The CDR3, as DNA: TGCAGCGTTCCAAGGGGGGGCACTCACGGGAGCGGGGAGCTGTTTTTT. Translated: CSVPRGGTHGSGELFF.

This chain uses TRBV12-5 with TRBJ2-7; D remains unclear. Germline V gene data show CDR1 as LGHNT and CDR2 as FRNRAP. The CDR3 sequence is 13 residues long. V lost 5 bases to trimming and J lost 0 bases, with 8 bases between them. CDR3 nucleotide sequence: TGTGCTAGTGGTCCCCGAGGCTCCTACGAGCAGTACTTC. Encoded protein: CASGPRGSYEQYF.

The rearrangement joins TRBV19 to TRBJ1-5, with D perhaps matching TRBD1 (5 bases). The CDR3 loop spans 13 amino acids. The germline V gene has CDR1 LNHDA and CDR2 SQIVND (reference sequence). V was trimmed by 2 bases and J by 4 bases, leaving 6 bases between them. The CDR3, as DNA: TGTGCCAGTAGTATACGGGGGAATCAGCCCCAGCATTTT. Translating it yields CASSIRGNQPQHF.

The rearrangement joins TRBV21-1 to TRBJ1-5; the table names TRBD1, a call not compared with the DNA. TRBV21-1 is deemed a pseudogene. The CDR3 is 16 amino acids. The CDR3 protein is CASSKDQGAGNQPQHF. As DNA, the CDR3 is TGTGCCAGCAGCAAAGACCAGGGGGCTGGTAATCAGCCCCAGCATTTT.

This clone was seen a handful of times. The chain uses TRBV3-1 (or the pseudogene TRBV3-2) and TRBJ2-1, with TRBD2 matching over 14 bases. The CDR3 loop spans 20 amino acids. Germline V gene lookup returns CDR1 LGHDT and CDR2 YNNKEL (reference sequence). V was clipped by 4 bases and J by 0 bases; unmatched bases: 11. CDR3 amino acids: CASSLNSGLAGESSYNEQFF. The CDR3 DNA is TGTGCCAGCAGCCTCAACTCGGGACTAGCGGGGGAGAGCTCCTACAATGAGCAGTTCTTC.

The chain recombines TRBV7-8 with TRBJ2-7; the match to TRBD1 covers 8 bases. The CDR3 extends over 18 amino acids. Germline V gives CDR1 SGHVS, CDR2 FQNEAQ. V was pared by 1 base and J by 5 bases, with 16 bases of the junction left unmatched. CDR3 in DNA: TGTGCCAGCAGCTTAGGGCCCTTCAGGGGGCGCGAGAAAAACGAGCAGTACTTC. This codes for CASSLGPFRGREKNEQYF.

This clone was counted a few times. This sequence joins TRBV6-2 or TRBV6-3 and TRBJ2-7; TRBD2 aligns across 8 bases. Germline V gene lookup returns CDR1 MNHEY and CDR2 SVGEGT. The V gene end was trimmed by 8 bases and the J gene end by 2 bases; junction bases not matched to a gene: 5. This CDR3 has 13 residues. The CDR3 nucleotides read TGTGCCAGCGGCCGGGGGGGACCCTACGAGCAGTACTTC. Its translation is CASGRGGPYEQYF.

The chain recombines TRBV4-1 with TRBJ2-7; 9 bases are a match to TRBD2. In germline, CDR1 is MGHRA, CDR2 YSYEKL. CDR3 size: 15 residues. V was clipped by 5 bases and J by 4 bases; unmatched bases: 9. This CDR3 reads CASSYVAGANYEQYF. CDR3 in DNA: TGCGCCAGCAGCTACGTAGCGGGGGCCAATTACGAGCAGTACTTC.

The chain carries TRBV3-1 (or the pseudogene TRBV3-2) and TRBJ1-1; D may be TRBD1 (5 bases). Germline values: CDR1 LGHDT, CDR2 YNNKEL (reference sequence). CDR3 length: 16 residues. V gave up 4 bases and J gave up 4 bases, with 19 bases separating them. The CDR3 here is CASSPRLLAGGTEAFF. The CDR3 region has the DNA TGTGCCAGCAGCCCTCGATTGCTCGCTGGGGGCACTGAAGCTTTCTTT.

The gene calls are TRBV5-1 and TRBJ2-3; D is tentatively TRBD1 or TRBD2 (5 bases each). This CDR3 is 14 amino acids long. Germline CDR1 is SGHRS and CDR2 is YFSETQ. V was trimmed by 2 bases and J by 2 bases, leaving 9 bases between them. CDR3 bases: TGCGCCAGCAGCTTAAGGGACCCCACAGATACGCAGTATTTT. Protein product: CASSLRDPTDTQYF.

This clone has only one observation. The chain employs TRBV6-2 or TRBV6-3 and TRBJ2-1; 10 nucleotides line up with TRBD2. The CDR3 totals 16 residues. Trimming took 2 bases from V and 8 from J; bases not matched to a gene: 9. Germline V gene sequence: CDR1 MNHEY, CDR2 SVGEGT. CDR3 coding DNA: TGTGCCAGCAGTTACGGGCTAGCGGGGGCCATGGATGAGCAGTTCTTC. Protein sequence: CASSYGLAGAMDEQFF.

The chain couples TRBV19 to TRBJ1-1; 7 nucleotides line up with TRBD1. Germline V gene lookup returns CDR1 LNHDA and CDR2 SQIVND (reference sequence). This CDR3 is 14 amino acids long. J was trimmed by 1 base and V by 3 bases; bases with no gene match: 2. The CDR3 loop reads CASSMQGGNTEAFF. CDR3 nucleotides: TGTGCCAGTAGTATGCAGGGGGGGAACACTGAAGCTTTCTTT.